The 7 T cell receptor beta chains below were found in one sample sequenced in a study of beta chain features in type 1 diabetes. Overall study results and limits: Moderate yet significant TCRB CDR3 shortening was seen in Type 1 diabetes patients in all four CD4+ subsets.

For these TCRs, the target antigens are not known. The whole isolated RNA underwent reverse transcription, so sequencing captured expressed TCRB transcripts. Libraries were prepared by immunoSEQ multiplex PCR; TCRdb keeps only in-frame clonotypes and omits some of them. The table shows 50,000 to 65,000 clones, with around 45% occurring only once. Sequencing input: Tregs from blood. The receptors were gathered from a young man with type 1 diabetes.

The J gene is TRBJ1-2, the V gene TRBV5-1; 8 bases align to TRBD1. The germline V gene has CDR1 SGHRS and CDR2 YFSETQ. Losses at the gene ends were 4 bases for V and 8 bases for J; bases not matched to a gene: 10. The CDR3 spans 14 residues. The CDR3 protein is CASSPGQGPGGYTF. The CDR3 DNA follows: TGCGCCAGCAGCCCCGGACAGGGTCCGGGGGGCTACACCTTC.

By sample share, this clone is medium-sized (0.01 to 0.1%). The V call is TRBV18, the J call TRBJ2-1; 7 bases map to TRBD2. The CDR3 length is 17 residues. Germline-derived CDR1 and CDR2 are KGHSH and LQKENI. The ends lost 3 bases at V and 2 bases at J; junction bases unmatched: 10. The CDR3 loop reads CASSPMIPGTTYNEQFF. The CDR3 bases are TGTGCCAGCTCACCTATGATCCCCGGGACTACCTACAATGAGCAGTTCTTC.

This chain uses TRBV7-6 with TRBJ2-7, with a tentative D call TRBD1 (6 bases). The CDR3 is made up of 15 amino acids. V lost 4 bases and J 2 bases, leaving 15 bases between the germline ends. From germline, CDR1 is SGHVS and CDR2 FNYEAQ. DNA for the CDR3: TGTGCCAGCAGCTCCCAGACAGGAACAACCTACGAGCAGTACTTC. Its protein product is CASSSQTGTTYEQYF.

About this clone: This sample includes further DNA sequences coding for the same CDR3. V usage is TRBV18 and J usage is TRBJ2-7; no definite D call. Trimming cost V 3 bases and J 0 bases, with 3 bases left between them. Germline-derived CDR1 and CDR2 are KGHSH and LQKENI. The CDR3 has 12 amino acids. The CDR3 DNA follows: TGTGCCAGCTCACCCAGCTCCTACGAGCAGTACTTC. Translated, it gives CASSPSSYEQYF.

The DNA of the CDR3 is TGTGCCAGCAGTTTAGGGGGCAGGGCGCATCAGCCCCAGCATTTT. Translated, it gives CASSLGGRAHQPQHF. The chain links TRBV28 to TRBJ1-5, with D possibly being TRBD1 (6 bases). The V gene's germline CDR1 is MDHEN and CDR2 SYDVKM. The CDR3 consists of 15 residues. Trimming shortened V by 2 bases and J by 5 bases, and 13 bases separated the two germline ends.

The V call is TRBV7-2, the J call TRBJ2-7, with D unclear. V dropped 5 bases and J dropped 4 bases, with 12 bases sitting between them. The CDR3 consists of 13 residues. Germline V gene sequence: CDR1 SGHTA, CDR2 FQGNSA. The CDR3 sequence: CASSLYSGYEQYF. The CDR3 coding sequence is TGTGCCAGCAGCCTATATTCCGGGTACGAGCAGTACTTC.

V gene TRBV6-6 combines with J gene TRBJ2-3; TRBD1 aligns across 8 bases. The CDR3 consists of 15 residues. After removal of 7 bases from V and 5 bases from J, the junction contained 11 bases not matched to a gene. Per germline, CDR1 MNHNY and CDR2 SVGAGI (reference sequence). The CDR3 DNA reads TGTGCCAGCAAGATTTCTTGGACAGGGAGAGATACGCAGTATTTT. Its protein is CASKISWTGRDTQYF.